This entry is about one T cell receptor beta chain. The antigen is unknown. This record comes from a study of glioma-infiltrating T cells after dendritic cell vaccination. Turning to the study itself: Three intradermal dendritic cell vaccine injections were given every two weeks. Whole-study findings and limits: No direct clonality-survival link was found; a diverse polyclonal response may matter.

Germline V gene data show CDR1 as KGHSY and CDR2 as FQNENV. V lost 4 bases to trimming and J lost 8 bases; unmatched junction nucleotides: 7. CDR3 length: 15 residues. TCRdb's copy holds only in-frame clones and misses some; the assay was immunoSEQ multiplex PCR. The table has tens of thousands of clones, about 81% seen once; the top ten hold approximately 8.5%. The source material was blood, sampled before dendritic cell vaccination. V and J are TRBV16 and TRBJ1-6, with 8 positions matching TRBD1. The receptor comes from a human donor with glioblastoma. The CDR3 sequence is CASSPQQGGDSPLHF. The CDR3 DNA sequence: TGTGCCAGCAGCCCCCAACAGGGGGGAGATTCACCCCTCCACTTT. Variable domain in full (rest from reference TRBV16 and TRBJ1-6): GEEVAQTPKHLVRGEGQKAKLYCAPIKGHSYVFWYQQVLKNEFKFLISFQNENVFDETGMPKERFSAKCLPNSPCSLEIQATKLEDSAVYFCASSPQQGGDSPLHFGNGTRLTVT.